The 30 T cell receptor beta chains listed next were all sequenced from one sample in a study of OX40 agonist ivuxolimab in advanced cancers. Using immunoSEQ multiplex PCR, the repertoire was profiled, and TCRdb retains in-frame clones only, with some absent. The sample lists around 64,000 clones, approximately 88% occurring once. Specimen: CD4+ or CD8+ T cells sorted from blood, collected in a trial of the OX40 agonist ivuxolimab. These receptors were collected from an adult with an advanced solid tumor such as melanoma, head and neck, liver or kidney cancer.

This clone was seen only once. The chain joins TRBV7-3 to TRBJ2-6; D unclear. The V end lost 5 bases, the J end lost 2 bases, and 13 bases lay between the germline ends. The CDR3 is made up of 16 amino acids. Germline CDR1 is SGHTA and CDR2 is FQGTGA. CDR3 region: CASSTRTGTGANVLTF. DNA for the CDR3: TGTGCCAGCAGCACACGGACGGGCACTGGGGCCAACGTCCTGACTTTC.

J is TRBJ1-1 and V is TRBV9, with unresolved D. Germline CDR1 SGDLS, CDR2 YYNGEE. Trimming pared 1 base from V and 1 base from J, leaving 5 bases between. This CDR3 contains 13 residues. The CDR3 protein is CASSVNPNTEAFF. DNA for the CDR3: TGTGCCAGCAGCGTAAACCCGAACACTGAAGCTTTCTTT.

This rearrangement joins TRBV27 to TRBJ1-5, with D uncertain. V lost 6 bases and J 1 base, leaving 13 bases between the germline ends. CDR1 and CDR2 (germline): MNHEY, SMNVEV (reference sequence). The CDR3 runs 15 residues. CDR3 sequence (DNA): TGTGCCAGCAGCCTCGCGGGATTCAGCAATCAGCCCCAGCATTTT. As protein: CASSLAGFSNQPQHF.

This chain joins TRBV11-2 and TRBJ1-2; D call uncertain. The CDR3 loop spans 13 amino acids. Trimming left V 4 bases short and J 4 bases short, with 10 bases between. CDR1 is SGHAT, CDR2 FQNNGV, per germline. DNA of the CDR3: TGTGCCAGCAGCTCCGAGGGCCGCTATGGCTACACCTTC. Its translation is CASSSEGRYGYTF.

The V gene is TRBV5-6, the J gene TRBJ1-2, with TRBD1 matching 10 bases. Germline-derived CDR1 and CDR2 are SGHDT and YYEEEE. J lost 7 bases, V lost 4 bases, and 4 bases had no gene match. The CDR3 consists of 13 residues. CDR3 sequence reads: CASSPTGGSGYTF. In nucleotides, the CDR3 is TGTGCCAGCAGCCCGACAGGGGGCAGTGGCTACACCTTC.

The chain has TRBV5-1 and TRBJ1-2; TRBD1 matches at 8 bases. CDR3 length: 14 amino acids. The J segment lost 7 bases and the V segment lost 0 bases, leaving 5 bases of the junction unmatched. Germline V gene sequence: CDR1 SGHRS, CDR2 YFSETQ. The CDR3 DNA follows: TGCGCCAGCAGCTTGGCGCAGGGGGCGTTTGGCTACACCTTC. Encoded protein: CASSLAQGAFGYTF.

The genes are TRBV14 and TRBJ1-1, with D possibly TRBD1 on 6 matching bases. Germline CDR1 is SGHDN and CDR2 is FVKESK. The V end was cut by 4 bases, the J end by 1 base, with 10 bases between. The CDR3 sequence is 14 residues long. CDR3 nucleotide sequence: TGTGCCAGCAGCCGGGGGCTACGGAACACTGAAGCTTTCTTT. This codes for CASSRGLRNTEAFF.

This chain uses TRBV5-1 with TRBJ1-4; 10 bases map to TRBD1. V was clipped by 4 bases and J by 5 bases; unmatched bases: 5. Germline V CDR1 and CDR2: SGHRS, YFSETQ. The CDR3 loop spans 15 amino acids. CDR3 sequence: CASSAGTGANEKLFF. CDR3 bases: TGCGCCAGCAGCGCGGGGACAGGGGCCAATGAAAAACTGTTTTTT.

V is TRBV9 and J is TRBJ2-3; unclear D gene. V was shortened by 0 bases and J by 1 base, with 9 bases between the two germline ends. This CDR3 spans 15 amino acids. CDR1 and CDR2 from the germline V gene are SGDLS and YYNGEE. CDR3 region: CASSVDQFGTDTQYF. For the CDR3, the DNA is TGTGCCAGCAGCGTAGACCAGTTCGGCACAGATACGCAGTATTTT. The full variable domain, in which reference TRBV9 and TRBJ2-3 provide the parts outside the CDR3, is DSGVTQTPKHLITATGQRVTLRCSPRSGDLSVYWYQQSLDQGLQFLIQYYNGEERAKGNILERFSAQQFPDLHSELNLSSLELGDSALYFCASSVDQFGTDTQYFGPGTRLTVL.

The CDR3 sequence: CASSEQGSQPQHF. CDR3 DNA sequence: TGTGCCAGCAGCGAACAGGGTTCTCAGCCCCAGCATTTT. The rearrangement uses TRBV2 and TRBJ1-5; D perhaps matches TRBD1 (6 bases). The ends were cut back, 6 bases at V and 6 bases at J, with 12 bases in the middle. The length of the CDR3 is 13 residues. CDR1 is SNHLY and CDR2 is FYNNEI in the germline V gene. The entire variable domain, with the rest obtained from reference TRBV2 and TRBJ1-5, is as follows: EPEVTQTPSHQVTQMGQEVILRCVPISNHLYFYWYRQILGQKVEFLVSFYNNEISEKSEIFDDQFSVERPDGSNFTLKIRSTKLEDSAMYFCASSEQGSQPQHFGDGTRLSIL.

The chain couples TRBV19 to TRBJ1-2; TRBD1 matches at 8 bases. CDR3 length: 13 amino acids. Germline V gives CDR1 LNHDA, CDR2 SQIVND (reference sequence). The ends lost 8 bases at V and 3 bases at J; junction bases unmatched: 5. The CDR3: CASGGQDDYGYTF. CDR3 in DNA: TGTGCCAGTGGGGGACAGGATGACTATGGCTACACCTTC. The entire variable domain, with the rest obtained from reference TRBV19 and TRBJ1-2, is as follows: DGGITQSPKYLFRKEGQNVTLSCEQNLNHDAMYWYRQDPGQGLRLIYYSQIVNDFQKGDIAEGYSVSREKKESFPLTVTSAQKNPTAFYLCASGGQDDYGYTFGSGTRLTVV.

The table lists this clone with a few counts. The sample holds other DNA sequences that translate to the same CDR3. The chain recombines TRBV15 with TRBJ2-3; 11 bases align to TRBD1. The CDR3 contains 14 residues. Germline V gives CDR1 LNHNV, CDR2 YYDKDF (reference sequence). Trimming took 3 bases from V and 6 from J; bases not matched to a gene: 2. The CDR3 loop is CATSRDRGPDTQYF. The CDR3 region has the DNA TGTGCCACCAGCAGGGACAGGGGGCCCGATACGCAGTATTTT. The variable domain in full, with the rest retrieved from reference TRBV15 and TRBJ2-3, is DAMVIQNPRYQVTQFGKPVTLSCSQTLNHNVMYWYQQKSSQAPKLLFHYYDKDFNNEADTPDNFQSRRPNTSFCFLDIRSPGLGDTAMYLCATSRDRGPDTQYFGPGTRLTVL.

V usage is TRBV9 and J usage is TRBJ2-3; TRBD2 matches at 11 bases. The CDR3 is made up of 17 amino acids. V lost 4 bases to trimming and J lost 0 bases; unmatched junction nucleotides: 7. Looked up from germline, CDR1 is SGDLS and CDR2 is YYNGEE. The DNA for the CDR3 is TGTGCCAGCAGCTCCCGACTAGCGGGGCCTAGCACAGATACGCAGTATTTT. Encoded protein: CASSSRLAGPSTDTQYF.

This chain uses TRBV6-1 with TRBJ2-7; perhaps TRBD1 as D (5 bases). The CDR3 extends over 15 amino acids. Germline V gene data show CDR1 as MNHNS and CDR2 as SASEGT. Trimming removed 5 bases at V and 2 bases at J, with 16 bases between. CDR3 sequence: CASSWGVMSAYEQYF. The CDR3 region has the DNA TGTGCCAGCAGTTGGGGCGTTATGTCGGCCTACGAGCAGTACTTC.

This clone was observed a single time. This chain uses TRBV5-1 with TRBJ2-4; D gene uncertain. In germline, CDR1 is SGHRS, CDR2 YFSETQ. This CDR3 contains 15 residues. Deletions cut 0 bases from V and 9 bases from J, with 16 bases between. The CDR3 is CASSLVAGNQGIQYF. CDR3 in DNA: TGCGCCAGCAGCTTGGTAGCAGGAAATCAAGGCATTCAGTACTTC.

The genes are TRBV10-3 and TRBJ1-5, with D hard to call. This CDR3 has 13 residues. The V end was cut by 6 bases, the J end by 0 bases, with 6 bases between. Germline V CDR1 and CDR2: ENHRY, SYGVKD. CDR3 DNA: TGTGCCATCAGCCCTGATAGCAATCAGCCCCAGCATTTT. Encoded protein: CAISPDSNQPQHF.

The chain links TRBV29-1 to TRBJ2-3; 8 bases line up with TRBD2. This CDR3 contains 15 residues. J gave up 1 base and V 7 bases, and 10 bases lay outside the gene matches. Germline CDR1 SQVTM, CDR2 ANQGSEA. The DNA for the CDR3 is TGCAGCGCCCCGGGAGGAGCGGGGGGCACAGATACGCAGTATTTT. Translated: CSAPGGAGGTDTQYF.

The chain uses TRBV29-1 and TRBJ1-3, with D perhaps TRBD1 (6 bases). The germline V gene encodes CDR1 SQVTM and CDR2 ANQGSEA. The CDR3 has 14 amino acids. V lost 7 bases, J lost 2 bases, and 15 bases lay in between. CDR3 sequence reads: CSAYRDEAGNTIYF. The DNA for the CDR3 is TGCAGCGCTTACAGGGACGAGGCTGGAAACACCATATATTTT.

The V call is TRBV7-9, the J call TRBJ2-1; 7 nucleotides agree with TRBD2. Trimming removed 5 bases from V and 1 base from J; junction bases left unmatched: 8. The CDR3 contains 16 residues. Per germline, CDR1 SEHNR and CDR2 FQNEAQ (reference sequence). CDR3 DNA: TGTGCCAGCAGCCCTCTAGCGGCACCATCCTACAATGAGCAGTTCTTC. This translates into CASSPLAAPSYNEQFF.

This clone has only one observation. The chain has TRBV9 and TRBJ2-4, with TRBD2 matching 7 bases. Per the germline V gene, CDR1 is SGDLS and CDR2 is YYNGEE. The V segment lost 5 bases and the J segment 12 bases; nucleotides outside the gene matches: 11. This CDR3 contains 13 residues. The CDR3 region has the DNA TGTGCCAGCAGGGGGGAGGGCAGCACTACTCAGTACTTC. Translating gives CASRGEGSTTQYF.

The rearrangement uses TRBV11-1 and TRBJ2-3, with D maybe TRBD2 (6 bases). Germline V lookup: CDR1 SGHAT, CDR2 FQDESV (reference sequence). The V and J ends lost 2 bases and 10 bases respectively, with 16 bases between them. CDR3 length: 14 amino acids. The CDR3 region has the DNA TGTGCCAGCAGCTTATCCCGCACGGGGGATCCGCAGTATTTT. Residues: CASSLSRTGDPQYF.

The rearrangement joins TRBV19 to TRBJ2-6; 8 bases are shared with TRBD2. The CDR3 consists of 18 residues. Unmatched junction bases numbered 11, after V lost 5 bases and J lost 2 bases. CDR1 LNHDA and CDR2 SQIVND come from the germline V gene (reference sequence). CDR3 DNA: TGTGCCAGTAGTGCGGAATCCGGACTAGCCCCTGGGGCCAACGTCCTGACTTTC. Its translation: CASSAESGLAPGANVLTF.

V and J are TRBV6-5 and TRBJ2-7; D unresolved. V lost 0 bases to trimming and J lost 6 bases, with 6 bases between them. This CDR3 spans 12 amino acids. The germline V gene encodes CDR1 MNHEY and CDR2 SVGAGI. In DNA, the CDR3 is TGTGCCAGCAGTTACTCGGGGATCGAGCAGTACTTC. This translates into CASSYSGIEQYF.

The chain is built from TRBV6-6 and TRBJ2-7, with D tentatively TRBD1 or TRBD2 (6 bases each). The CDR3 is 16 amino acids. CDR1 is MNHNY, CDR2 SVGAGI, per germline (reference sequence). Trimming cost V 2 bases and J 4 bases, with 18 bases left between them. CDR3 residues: CASSYRAEQGRYEQYF. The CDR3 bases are TGTGCCAGCAGTTACCGGGCGGAGCAGGGGAGGTACGAGCAGTACTTC.

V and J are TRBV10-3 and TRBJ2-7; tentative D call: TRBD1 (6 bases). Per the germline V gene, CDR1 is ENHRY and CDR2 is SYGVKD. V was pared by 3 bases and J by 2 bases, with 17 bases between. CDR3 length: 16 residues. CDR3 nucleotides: TGTGCCATCAGTGATATGAGAGGACAGACCCCCTACGAGCAGTACTTC. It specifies CAISDMRGQTPYEQYF.

CDR3 sequence reads: CASSLEGGPNQPQHF. The CDR3, as DNA: TGCGCCAGCAGCTTGGAGGGGGGACCCAATCAGCCCCAGCATTTT. The chain has TRBV5-1 and TRBJ1-5, with a possible D match to TRBD1 (6 bases). Between the trimmed V and J ends, which lost 0 bases and 3 bases, there was a span of 10 bases. This CDR3 has 15 amino acids. Germline V gene data show CDR1 as SGHRS and CDR2 as YFSETQ.

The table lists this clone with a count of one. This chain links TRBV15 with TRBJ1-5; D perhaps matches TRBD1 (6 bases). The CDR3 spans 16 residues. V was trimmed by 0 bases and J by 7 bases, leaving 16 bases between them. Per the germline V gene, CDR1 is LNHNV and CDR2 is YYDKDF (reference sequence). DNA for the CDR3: TGTGCCACCAGCAGAGATCTAGGGGGATCAAAGCAGCCCCAGCATTTT. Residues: CATSRDLGGSKQPQHF.

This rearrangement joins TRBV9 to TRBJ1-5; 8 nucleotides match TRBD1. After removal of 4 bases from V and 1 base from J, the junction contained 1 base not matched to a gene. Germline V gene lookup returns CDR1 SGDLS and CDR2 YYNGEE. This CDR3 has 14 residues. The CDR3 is CASSSGGSNQPQHF. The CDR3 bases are TGTGCCAGCAGCTCAGGGGGCAGCAATCAGCCCCAGCATTTT.

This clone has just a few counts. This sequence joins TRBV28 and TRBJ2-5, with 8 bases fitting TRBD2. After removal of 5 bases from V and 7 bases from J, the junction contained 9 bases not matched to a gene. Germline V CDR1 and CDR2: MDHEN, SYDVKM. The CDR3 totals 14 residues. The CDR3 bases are TGTGCCAGCAGTATTCGACTAGCGACGGGGACCCAGTACTTC. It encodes CASSIRLATGTQYF.

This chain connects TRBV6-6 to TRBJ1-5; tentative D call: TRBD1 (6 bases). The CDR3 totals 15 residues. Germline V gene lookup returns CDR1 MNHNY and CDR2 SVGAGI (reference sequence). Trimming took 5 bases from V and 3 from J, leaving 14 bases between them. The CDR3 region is CASSPEGVLNQPQHF. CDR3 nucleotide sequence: TGTGCCAGCAGTCCCGAGGGGGTTCTCAATCAGCCCCAGCATTTT.